The present T cell receptor (beta chain) was sequenced within a study of shared clonotypes between healthy human individuals. Study summary: Three plates were used per donor for CD4 naive, three for CD4 memory, two for CD8 naive and one for CD8 memory.

At least ten counts were recorded for this clone. This table comes from immunoSEQ multiplex PCR, and its TCRdb copy is limited to in-frame clones, with some not included. The sample lists a few hundred thousand clones; 65% to 70% were seen once. CDR3 size: 15 residues. J was trimmed by 4 bases and V by 6 bases; bases with no gene match: 9. The germline V gene encodes CDR1 MDHEN and CDR2 SYDVKM. Source material: memory CD4+ T cells sorted from blood. Subset specified: CD45RA-negative fraction. The chain employs TRBV28 and TRBJ1-5, with TRBD1 matching 7 bases. The origin of this receptor is a man younger than 45 in good health. In DNA form, the CDR3 reads TGTGCCAGCAGCCGGGACAGCGCCACGAATCAGCCCCAGCATTTT. Translating it yields CASSRDSATNQPQHF.